A single sample gave rise to the 21 T cell receptor beta chains below, sequenced in a study of identical twins. Each CDR3 protein gets one entry after TCRdb re-called the 5' RACE reads with MiXCR. Among a few hundred thousand distinct CDR3 sequences, 12% were seen once, and the ten largest hold roughly 3.7%. The same data also contributed to another study, on yellow fever vaccine responses in identical twins.

Material for sequencing was memory (CD45RO+) T cells sorted from blood. The origin of the receptors is a woman younger than 35 in good health.

This clonotype was counted only a few times. The chain employs TRBV2 and TRBJ2-3; the D is unclear. The CDR3 consists of 11 residues. V was trimmed by 10 bases and J by 5 bases, leaving 10 bases between them. Per the germline V gene, CDR1 is SNHLY and CDR2 is FYNNEI. The CDR3 nucleotides read TGTGCCACCCGCCAAGAAGATACGCAGTATTTT. Its protein product is CATRQEDTQYF. Full variable domain (rest looked up from reference TRBV2 and TRBJ2-3): EPEVTQTPSHQVTQMGQEVILRCVPISNHLYFYWYRQILGQKVEFLVSFYNNEISEKSEIFDDQFSVERPDGSNFTLKIRSTKLEDSAMYFCATRQEDTQYFGPGTRLTVL.

The chain has TRBV20-1 and TRBJ1-1, with D maybe TRBD1 (5 bases). Trimming removed 1 base from V and 1 base from J, with 10 bases in between. Germline V gives CDR1 DFQATT, CDR2 SNEGSKA (reference sequence). CDR3 length: 14 residues. CDR3 in amino acids: CSARAGQANTEAFF. The DNA for the CDR3 is TGCAGTGCTAGAGCAGGGCAAGCGAACACTGAAGCTTTCTTT.

This clonotype was seen many times. The V gene is TRBV29-1, the J gene TRBJ2-1; 7 bases match TRBD2. The germline V gene encodes CDR1 SQVTM and CDR2 ANQGSEA. CDR3 length equals 14 residues. With V trimmed by 6 bases and J by 4 bases, 9 bases remained unmatched. CDR3 amino acids: CSVPPGEGYNEQFF. The CDR3 DNA reads as TGCAGCGTACCCCCGGGGGAGGGGTACAATGAGCAGTTCTTC.

This rearrangement joins TRBV28 to TRBJ2-5; the match to TRBD2 covers 14 bases. The length of the CDR3 is 20 residues. Germline values: CDR1 MDHEN, CDR2 SYDVKM. V lost 3 bases and J lost 2; bases outside the gene matches: 14. DNA of the CDR3: TGTGCCAGCAGTTTCCAATCCGGGACTAGCGGGAGTCACGGACAAGAGACCCAGTACTTC. Its translation: CASSFQSGTSGSHGQETQYF.

This clonotype was observed at least ten times. The genes are TRBV28 and TRBJ2-2, with 10 bases that match TRBD1. V was pared by 5 bases and J by 3 bases, with 3 bases of the junction left unmatched. Germline V gene data show CDR1 as MDHEN and CDR2 as SYDVKM. This CDR3 is built from 15 residues. The CDR3 spells CASSTGTGDTGELFF. In DNA, the CDR3 is TGTGCCAGCAGTACCGGGACAGGGGACACCGGGGAGCTGTTTTTT.

This clonotype was counted a single time. The chain joins TRBV2 to TRBJ2-2, with D possibly TRBD1 on 5 matching bases. Trimming removed 2 bases at V and 1 base at J, with 11 bases between. The CDR3 has 16 amino acids. Looked up from germline, CDR1 is SNHLY and CDR2 is FYNNEI. CDR3 DNA sequence: TGTGCCAGCAGTGAACAGGGAAGATGGAACACCGGGGAGCTGTTTTTT. Translated, it gives CASSEQGRWNTGELFF.

The V and J genes are TRBV6-1 and TRBJ2-1; 8 bases line up with TRBD2. CDR3 length equals 15 residues. Germline trimming cut 4 bases from V and 3 bases from J; bases unmatched to any gene: 5. Germline V gene lookup returns CDR1 MNHNS and CDR2 SASEGT. CDR3 sequence: CASSVTSGDYNEQFF. CDR3 in DNA: TGTGCCAGCAGTGTTACTAGCGGTGACTACAATGAGCAGTTCTTC.

This clonotype was recorded many times. The chain couples TRBV7-2 to TRBJ1-4; a possible D gene is TRBD1 (5 bases). This CDR3 is 15 amino acids long. V shed 2 bases and J shed 5 bases, with 12 bases lying between them. The germline CDR1 and CDR2 sequences are SGHTA and FQGNSA. The CDR3 reads CASSLKSGANEKLFF. CDR3 DNA: TGTGCCAGCAGCTTAAAATCCGGGGCGAATGAAAAACTGTTTTTT.

This clonotype occurred a few times. The genes are TRBV7-2 and TRBJ2-1; D perhaps matches TRBD2 (5 bases). The CDR3 runs 15 residues. V lost 5 bases, J lost 4 bases, and 15 bases lay in between. Germline-derived CDR1 and CDR2 are SGHTA and FQGNSA. The CDR3 protein is CASSLTVTGYNEQFF. Here the CDR3 DNA reads TGTGCCAGCAGCCTTACTGTAACGGGGTACAATGAGCAGTTCTTC.

This clonotype was seen only a few times. The chain uses TRBV25-1 and TRBJ2-3, with D tentatively TRBD2 (6 bases). The V gene lost 5 bases and the J gene lost 2 bases, with 17 bases spanning the gap. The germline CDR1 and CDR2 sequences are MGHDK and SYGVNS. CDR3 length: 16 residues. CDR3 coding DNA: TGTGCCAGCAGTCCCTTGCGGGGTGGCCCCACAGATACGCAGTATTTT. Translated, it gives CASSPLRGGPTDTQYF.

The rearrangement uses TRBV20-1 and TRBJ2-4; possible D gene TRBD2, 5 bases. Trimming pared 6 bases from V and 1 base from J, leaving 16 bases between. Germline CDR1 is DFQATT and CDR2 is SNEGSKA (reference sequence). CDR3 length equals 15 residues. The CDR3 region is CSAAVDHPAKNIQYF. In nucleotides, the CDR3 is TGCAGTGCAGCGGTGGACCATCCGGCCAAAAACATTCAGTACTTC.

V usage is TRBV18 and J usage is TRBJ2-5; 13 nucleotides match TRBD2. J gave up 3 bases and V 3 bases, and 1 base lay outside the gene matches. CDR1 is KGHSH and CDR2 is LQKENI in the germline V gene. CDR3 length: 15 residues. The CDR3 here is CASSPGLAGEETQYF. The CDR3 nucleotides read TGTGCCAGCTCACCCGGACTAGCGGGAGAAGAGACCCAGTACTTC.

This clonotype was seen only a few times. The chain employs TRBV18 and TRBJ2-5, with D maybe TRBD2 (6 bases). V lost 2 bases and J lost 0, with 16 bases in between. From germline, CDR1 is KGHSH and CDR2 LQKENI. This CDR3 region has 17 residues. CDR3 coding DNA: TGTGCCAGCTCACCATGGCGAGGAGGGCTTTACCAAGAGACCCAGTACTTC. Translating gives CASSPWRGGLYQETQYF.

In this sample, this clonotype turned up many times. V usage is TRBV29-1 and J usage is TRBJ2-2, with D possibly being TRBD2 (5 bases). Looked up from germline, CDR1 is SQVTM and CDR2 is ANQGSEA. CDR3 length: 14 amino acids. V was trimmed by 6 bases and J by 1 base, leaving 12 bases between them. This chain's CDR3 is CSVGLEKNTGELFF. The CDR3 region has the DNA TGCAGCGTCGGACTGGAGAAGAACACCGGGGAGCTGTTTTTT.

The table lists this clonotype with a count of one. This sequence joins TRBV2 and TRBJ2-3, with 11 bases aligning to TRBD2. The CDR3 has 14 amino acids. V lost 3 bases and J lost 5; bases outside the gene matches: 1. Germline assignment: CDR1 SNHLY and CDR2 FYNNEI. The CDR3 nucleotides are TGTGCCAGCAGTGATAGCGGGAGGGGAGATACGCAGTATTTT. Protein sequence: CASSDSGRGDTQYF.

This clonotype was picked up a small number of times. The rearrangement joins TRBV10-3 to TRBJ1-1; no reliable D call. CDR1 ENHRY and CDR2 SYGVKD come from the germline V gene. V was cut by 7 bases and J by 3 bases, with 15 bases left in between. This CDR3 region has 14 residues. This chain's CDR3 is CAIKLKLVDTEAFF. The CDR3 DNA reads TGTGCCATCAAACTCAAGTTGGTTGACACTGAAGCTTTCTTT.

This clonotype was counted only a few times. This chain links TRBV5-6 with TRBJ2-7; 8 nucleotides line up with TRBD1. J gave up 2 bases and V 2 bases, and 6 bases lay outside the gene matches. The CDR3 covers 15 residues. Germline V gives CDR1 SGHDT, CDR2 YYEEEE. CDR3 region: CASSLYRDRTYEQYF. CDR3 nucleotides: TGTGCCAGCAGCTTATACCGGGACAGGACCTACGAGCAGTACTTC.

In its sample, this clonotype was seen many times. The chain carries TRBV12-3 or TRBV12-4 and TRBJ2-4, with D possibly matching TRBD1 (6 bases). V lost 2 bases and J lost 4, with 12 bases in between. The CDR3 contains 15 residues. The CDR3 region has the DNA TGTGCCAGCAGTTTACTTCAGGGGACGAAAAACATTCAGTACTTC. Translated: CASSLLQGTKNIQYF.

This clonotype was seen a handful of times. CDR3 sequence: CASSSDRGLNEQFF. Written as DNA, the CDR3 is TGCGCCAGCAGCTCCGACAGGGGGCTCAATGAGCAGTTCTTC. The rearrangement uses TRBV4-3 and TRBJ2-1; 10 bases are shared with TRBD1. There are 14 residues in the CDR3. The trim removed 5 bases at V and 6 bases at J, leaving 4 bases unmatched. Germline-derived CDR1 and CDR2 are LGHNA and YSLEER.

There are a few counts of this clonotype. The V call is TRBV6-1, the J call TRBJ1-1; tentatively, D is TRBD1 (5 bases). The germline V and J ends were trimmed by 5 bases and 5 bases, with 12 bases remaining between them. The CDR3 covers 13 residues. Germline V gene sequence: CDR1 MNHNS, CDR2 SASEGT. This CDR3 is CASSQLEGTEAFF. CDR3 in DNA: TGTGCCAGCAGTCAACTTGAGGGGACTGAAGCTTTCTTT.

The chain couples TRBV20-1 to TRBJ2-5; D perhaps matches TRBD2 (6 bases). Germline V CDR1 and CDR2: DFQATT, SNEGSKA (reference sequence). The ends were cut back, 6 bases at V and 6 bases at J, with 14 bases in the middle. This CDR3 has 12 residues. CDR3 in DNA: TGCAGTGCGCAGACTAGTGAAAAGACCCAGTACTTC. Encoded protein: CSAQTSEKTQYF.